This TCR beta chain was identified during a study of blood T cell repertoires in COVID-19. Individuals aged about 18 to 100 years were recruited from 24 US areas. Only in-frame clones appear in the TCRdb table, and some are missing; sequencing was by immunoSEQ multiplex PCR. The sample has 200,000 to 250,000 clones; approximately 87% are singletons. Between the trimmed V and J ends, which lost 2 bases and 5 bases, there was a span of 12 bases. The CDR3 extends over 14 amino acids. Per the germline V gene, CDR1 is MNHEY and CDR2 is SMNVEV (reference sequence). This sequence joins TRBV27 and TRBJ1-2; D is unresolved. The TCR was taken from a woman between 50 and 59 years old in a cohort exposed to, infected with or recovered from COVID-19 (not recorded which). Sequencing input: PBMCs or T cells enriched from blood (not recorded which). The CDR3 DNA follows: TGTGCCAGCAGTTTAGGAGCGGGAATATATGGCTACACCTTC. As protein: CASSLGAGIYGYTF.